What follows describes a single T cell receptor beta chain. Its antigen is as yet unknown. This sample is drawn from a study of cytomegalovirus exposure and HLA in healthy donors. There are 16 residues in the CDR3. Germline V CDR1 and CDR2: KGHSH, LQKENI. The ends were cut back, 2 bases at V and 2 bases at J, with 15 bases in the middle. Overall study results and limits: Indistinguishability led to the exclusion of some V segments, TRBV6-2 and TRBV6-3 included. One later analysis reportedly identified an Asian-associated ancestry cluster that showed fewer N-insertions than the roughly 600-donor mean. A link between a missense DCLRE1C variant and TCR beta V- and J-gene trimming emerged from a later analysis.

The PCR ran on 60 Vbeta and 13 Jbeta primers. The repertoire was sequenced with immunoSEQ multiplex PCR; TCRdb's copy has only in-frame clones and lacks some. The repertoire holds fewer than 200,000 clones, with 84% as singletons. The chain uses TRBV18 and TRBJ1-1; D uncertain. Source material: PBMCs. The clonotype was recovered from a man aged 25 to 40 in good health and CMV-seronegative. Here the CDR3 DNA reads TGTGCCAGCTCACCAGTGGGTGCAGGCTCCAACACTGAAGCTTTCTTT. Translated, it gives CASSPVGAGSNTEAFF.